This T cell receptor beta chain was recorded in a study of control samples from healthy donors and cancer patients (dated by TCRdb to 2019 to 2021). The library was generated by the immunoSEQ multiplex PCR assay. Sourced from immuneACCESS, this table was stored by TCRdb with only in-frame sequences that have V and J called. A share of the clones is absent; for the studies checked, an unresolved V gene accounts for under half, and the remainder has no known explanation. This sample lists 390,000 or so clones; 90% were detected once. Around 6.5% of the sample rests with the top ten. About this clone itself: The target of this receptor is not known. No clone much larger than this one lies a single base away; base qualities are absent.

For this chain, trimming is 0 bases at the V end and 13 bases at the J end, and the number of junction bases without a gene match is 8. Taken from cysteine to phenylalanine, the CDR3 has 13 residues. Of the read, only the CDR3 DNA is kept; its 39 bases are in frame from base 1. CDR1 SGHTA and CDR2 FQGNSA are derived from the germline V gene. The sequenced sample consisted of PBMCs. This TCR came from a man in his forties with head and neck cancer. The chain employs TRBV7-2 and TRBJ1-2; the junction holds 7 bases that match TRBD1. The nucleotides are TGTGCCAGCAGCTTAGCCGGGACAGCGATTAGCACCTTC. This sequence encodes CASSLAGTAISTF.